Listed below are T cell receptor beta chains from one sample, sequenced in a study of human CD8 memory T cell subsets. TCRdb re-called the 5' RACE reads and gives one entry per CDR3 protein, without DNA. This table holds over 4,000 distinct CDR3 sequences. The sequencing input was CD8+ T cells from PBMCs. Receptors originate from a human donor in good health. CDR3s include the opening cysteine and the closing phenylalanine or tryptophan. Fields, in order: V gene, J gene, clone size, CDR3 protein. The size field is filled for only some rows; it gives once, few, many or a size class.

V: TRBV29-1; J: TRBJ2-7; size: medium-sized; CDR3: CSAVGDSRYEQYF
V: TRBV12-3/TRBV12-4; J: TRBJ2-7; size: .; CDR3: CASSLDSAYEQYF
V: TRBV20-1; J: TRBJ2-7; size: medium-sized; CDR3: CSARAGADYEQYF
V: TRBV25-1; J: TRBJ2-5; size: .; CDR3: CASTSGRQETQYF
V: TRBV7-2; J: TRBJ2-7; size: large; CDR3: CASSLGLAGPYEQYF
V: TRBV5-6; J: TRBJ1-5; size: .; CDR3: CASSFWGLNSNQPQHF
V: TRBV20-1; J: TRBJ2-5; size: .; CDR3: CSASFSGTVGQTQYF
V: TRBV4-1; J: TRBJ2-2; size: .; CDR3: CASSQGFLNTGELFF
V: TRBV6-2/TRBV6-3; J: TRBJ2-5; size: .; CDR3: CASSSGQDVETQYF
V: TRBV28; J: TRBJ1-6; size: .; CDR3: CASSHRGSIGSPLHF
V: TRBV20-1; J: TRBJ2-7; size: .; CDR3: CSTSGREAYEQYF
V: TRBV6-2/TRBV6-3; J: TRBJ2-7; size: .; CDR3: CATDARPGHTYEQYF
V: TRBV11-2; J: TRBJ1-3; size: medium-sized; CDR3: CASSSVVSGNTIYF
V: TRBV29-1; J: TRBJ1-5; size: large; CDR3: CSTGSGEGSPQHF
V: TRBV6-1; J: TRBJ1-1; size: medium-sized; CDR3: CASTPSVEGTEAFF
V: TRBV6-4; J: TRBJ2-3; size: .; CDR3: CASSRTSEGTDTQYF
V: TRBV9; J: TRBJ2-3; size: .; CDR3: CASSVDPAGSTDTQYF
V: TRBV24-1; J: TRBJ2-1; size: .; CDR3: CATSDPSGGYNEQFF
V: TRBV28; J: TRBJ1-2; size: .; CDR3: CASRPTGQFYGYTF
V: TRBV7-2; J: TRBJ2-5; size: .; CDR3: CASRTRGRETQYF
V: TRBV5-1; J: TRBJ2-1; size: .; CDR3: CASSFGGSGGNEQFF
V: TRBV11-2; J: TRBJ2-7; size: .; CDR3: CASSPPVGSSSYEQYF
V: TRBV20-1; J: TRBJ2-3; size: large; CDR3: CSARDQASGPPTDTQYF
V: TRBV12-3/TRBV12-4; J: TRBJ2-1; size: .; CDR3: CASSPGTSSFF
V: TRBV19; J: TRBJ2-2; size: medium-sized; CDR3: CASSIGTGELFF
V: TRBV6-4; J: TRBJ2-1; size: medium-sized; CDR3: CASSDSELGSYNEQFF
V: TRBV11-2; J: TRBJ2-7; size: .; CDR3: CASAPIGSYEQYF
V: TRBV28; J: TRBJ2-3; size: .; CDR3: CAGQTSGSESTDTQYF
V: TRBV5-1; J: TRBJ2-3; size: .; CDR3: CASSLGAGGDTQYF
V: TRBV15; J: TRBJ2-1; size: .; CDR3: CATKTGEDVTNEQFF
V: TRBV6-4; J: TRBJ1-2; size: .; CDR3: CASSEGALGTGLNYGYTF
V: TRBV7-9; J: TRBJ1-4; size: medium-sized; CDR3: CASSPPLETATNEKLFF
V: TRBV7-8; J: TRBJ2-1; size: .; CDR3: CASSLIAGGTYNEQFF
V: TRBV2; J: TRBJ2-1; size: .; CDR3: CASSETGSEQFF
V: TRBV9; J: TRBJ1-5; size: .; CDR3: CASSPEGGNQPQHF
V: TRBV6-4; J: TRBJ2-1; size: .; CDR3: CASSDSQRNEQFF
V: TRBV10-2; J: TRBJ2-1; size: .; CDR3: CASSESRLAVDNEQFF
V: TRBV13; J: TRBJ2-7; size: .; CDR3: CASSLGVGLGEQYF
V: TRBV7-9; J: TRBJ2-3; size: .; CDR3: CASSKSGGEGDTQYF
V: TRBV10-2; J: TRBJ2-7; size: .; CDR3: CASRAGADEQYF
V: TRBV7-7; J: TRBJ2-2; size: medium-sized; CDR3: CASSSDWAGELFF
V: TRBV5-1; J: TRBJ2-1; size: .; CDR3: CASSWGFGSYNEQFF
V: TRBV6-4; J: TRBJ2-6; size: .; CDR3: CASSDSTGANVLTF
V: TRBV4-1; J: TRBJ2-1; size: .; CDR3: CASSSSGVPSNEQFF
V: TRBV10-3; J: TRBJ2-3; size: .; CDR3: CAISDLQREYTDTQYF
V: TRBV4-2; J: TRBJ2-7; size: .; CDR3: CASSSGTENPYEQYF
V: TRBV11-2; J: TRBJ2-5; size: .; CDR3: CASSLGTGQETQYF
V: TRBV7-9; J: TRBJ2-3; size: medium-sized; CDR3: CARSSIPSDTQYF
V: TRBV7-9; J: TRBJ1-3; size: large; CDR3: CASSLATGSSGNTIYF
V: TRBV11-2; J: TRBJ2-1; size: .; CDR3: CASSLEGGANLSPYNEQFF
V: TRBV7-2; J: TRBJ1-2; size: .; CDR3: CASSSHSRANTGYTF
V: TRBV9; J: TRBJ2-1; size: .; CDR3: CASSVDGYNEQFF
V: TRBV29-1; J: TRBJ1-4; size: .; CDR3: CSAGEGEKLFF